Listed here are 21 T cell receptor beta chains from one sample, sequenced in a study of T and B cells in COVID-19 patients. From blood, roughly 220-550 ng of genomic DNA served as TRB template. TRB rearrangements were amplified by multiplex PCR with BIOMED2 TRB-A/B primers. MiXCR was run by TCRdb on the multiplex PCR reads, yielding one entry per CDR3 protein. The data show some 15,000 distinct CDR3 sequences, 27% seen once. Sample: blood. Every receptor here comes from a human donor who had recovered from COVID-19.

This clonotype was recorded many times. This rearrangement joins TRBV19 to TRBJ2-7; weak D call: TRBD1 (6 bases). Germline V gene data show CDR1 as LNHDA and CDR2 as SQIVND (reference sequence). V was trimmed by 4 bases and J by 5 bases, leaving 12 bases between them. CDR3 length: 13 amino acids. CDR3 coding DNA: TGTGCCAGTAGTAGAATAAGGGGGAACGAGCAGTACTTC. Protein product: CASSRIRGNEQYF.

Only one count was recorded for this clonotype. The rearrangement joins TRBV6-1 to TRBJ1-3; D is ambiguous. With 11 bases removed from V and 9 bases from J, the gap between germline ends came to 23 bases. The CDR3 is 14 amino acids. Germline CDR1 reads MNHNS; CDR2 reads SASEGT. CDR3 amino acids: CAQRKAGPLFTIYF. In DNA, the CDR3 is TGTGCCCAAAGGAAGGCGGGCCCTCTTTTCACCATATATTTT.

This clonotype was counted ten times or more. This chain joins TRBV19 and TRBJ2-4, with a possible D match to TRBD2 (6 bases). The CDR3 contains 14 residues. V was cut by 8 bases and J by 0 bases, with 11 bases left in between. Germline V gene lookup returns CDR1 LNHDA and CDR2 SQIVND (reference sequence). The CDR3 region has the DNA TGTGCCAGTCACCTGGGAGGAGCCAAAAACATTCAGTACTTC. This sequence encodes CASHLGGAKNIQYF.

In this sample, this clonotype turned up a few times. The rearrangement uses TRBV6-5 and TRBJ1-5, with TRBD1 identical over 7 bases. Germline assignment: CDR1 MNHEY and CDR2 SVGAGI. The length of the CDR3 is 13 residues. Trimming at V came to 1 base and at J to 15 bases, leaving 9 bases not matched to a gene. The CDR3 DNA reads TGTGCCAGCAGTTACTTCGGGACAGACCCGCCGCATTTT. Its translation is CASSYFGTDPPHF.

This chain links TRBV6-4 with TRBJ2-2; 11 bases agree with TRBD1. The CDR3 totals 15 residues. Per the germline V gene, CDR1 is MRHNA and CDR2 is SNTAGT. Trimming removed 5 bases from V and 6 bases from J; junction bases left unmatched: 5. The CDR3 DNA is TGTGCCAGCAGTTCCGGGACAGGGGGATCCGGGGAGCTGTTTTTT. Translated: CASSSGTGGSGELFF.

V is TRBV14 and J is TRBJ2-1, with 12 bases aligning to TRBD2. After removal of 4 bases from V and 6 bases from J, the junction contained 10 bases not matched to a gene. The CDR3 is 17 residues long. CDR1 SGHDN and CDR2 FVKESK come from the germline V gene. CDR3 region: CASSPTLLAGGLNEQFF. DNA of the CDR3: TGTGCCAGCAGCCCAACGTTACTAGCGGGAGGCCTCAATGAGCAGTTCTTC.

By proportion, this clonotype is medium-sized (0.01 to 0.1%). This chain links TRBV29-1 with TRBJ1-2; possibly TRBD1 for D (5 bases). Trimming took 7 bases from V and 0 from J, leaving 18 bases between them. The CDR3 is 15 amino acids. Germline CDR1 reads SQVTM; CDR2 reads ANQGSEA. CDR3 nucleotides: TGCAGCGCCGAGTCACGGGACTTTACTAACTATGGCTACACCTTC. It yields the protein CSAESRDFTNYGYTF. Full variable domain (rest looked up from reference TRBV29-1 and TRBJ1-2): SAVISQKPSRDICQRGTSLTIQCQVDSQVTMMFWYRQQPGQSLTLIATANQGSEATYESGFVIDKFPISRPNLTFSTLTVSNMSPEDSSIYLCSAESRDFTNYGYTFGSGTRLTVV.

The gene calls are TRBV7-2 and TRBJ2-7; no definite D call. V dropped 5 bases and J dropped 2 bases, with 10 bases sitting between them. The germline gives CDR1 SGHTA, CDR2 FQGNSA. This CDR3 is 13 amino acids long. CDR3 DNA sequence: TGTGCCAGCAGCACTTCGGAGCCCTACGAGCAGTACTTC. Its translation is CASSTSEPYEQYF.

V and J are TRBV10-3 and TRBJ2-7, with TRBD2 as a possible D gene (5 bases). Germline V gene data show CDR1 as ENHRY and CDR2 as SYGVKD. The CDR3 spans 10 residues. V lost 9 bases to trimming and J lost 7 bases, with 10 bases between them. CDR3 region: CAIGTGEQYF. The DNA of the CDR3 is TGTGCCATTGGAACGGGGGAGCAGTACTTC.

This clonotype is termed medium-sized (0.01 to 0.1%). The gene calls are TRBV27 and TRBJ2-6; TRBD2 matches at 7 bases. The CDR3 consists of 14 residues. Losses at the gene ends were 5 bases for V and 2 bases for J; bases not matched to a gene: 0. In germline, CDR1 is MNHEY, CDR2 SMNVEV (reference sequence). CDR3 DNA sequence: TGTGCCAGCAGTCTAGCGGCTGGGGCCAACGTCCTGACTTTC. It codes for CASSLAAGANVLTF.

This clonotype was detected ten times or more. The chain uses TRBV5-5 and TRBJ2-6; no definite D call. The CDR3 spans 15 residues. The V end was cut by 1 base, the J end by 0 bases, with 5 bases between. The germline CDR1 and CDR2 sequences are SGHKS and YYEKEE (reference sequence). CDR3 protein: CASSLRVSGANVLTF. CDR3 bases: TGTGCCAGCAGCTTGCGGGTCTCTGGGGCCAACGTCCTGACTTTC.

The V and J genes are TRBV25-1 and TRBJ2-5; perhaps TRBD1 as D (6 bases). The CDR3 extends over 16 amino acids. V was pared by 1 base and J by 5 bases, with 17 bases between. Germline CDR1 is MGHDK and CDR2 is SYGVNS. Here the CDR3 DNA reads TGTGCCAGCAGTGAATTTGGGGACACAGGGATGGAGACCCAGTACTTC. Its translation: CASSEFGDTGMETQYF.

This chain joins TRBV20-1 and TRBJ1-2; a weak D match, TRBD1 (5 bases). The germline CDR1 and CDR2 sequences are DFQATT and SNEGSKA (reference sequence). The CDR3 spans 16 residues. Trimming removed 3 bases from V and 2 bases from J, with 19 bases in between. CDR3 amino acids: CSASLREGTHNYGYTF. For the CDR3, the DNA is TGCAGTGCTAGTCTCCGCGAGGGGACCCACAACTATGGCTACACCTTC.

The chain links TRBV4-3 to TRBJ2-7; D gene uncertain. The CDR3 is made up of 14 amino acids. Trimming took 0 bases from V and 3 from J, leaving 9 bases between them. The germline CDR1 and CDR2 sequences are LGHNA and YSLEER. As DNA, the CDR3 is TGCGCCAGCAGCCAAGATCCGACCAGCTACGAGCAGTACTTC. Protein product: CASSQDPTSYEQYF.

This clonotype was recorded at least ten times. This chain connects TRBV15 to TRBJ2-4, with 11 bases aligning to TRBD2. The CDR3 consists of 13 residues. The germline V gene encodes CDR1 LNHNV and CDR2 YYDKDF (reference sequence). V lost 4 bases, J lost 16 bases, and 9 bases stayed unmatched. The CDR3 protein is CATSNLGLAVVYF. Here the CDR3 DNA reads TGTGCCACCAGCAACCTGGGACTAGCGGTCGTATACTTC.

About this clonotype itself: The junction does not match germline at one end; this may be a read error. The chain combines TRBV27 with TRBJ2-7; weak D call: TRBD1 (6 bases). Germline lookup yields CDR1 MNHEY and CDR2 SMNVEV (reference sequence). The CDR3 has 13 residues. This chain's CDR3 is CTSSFDRPGEQYF. The CDR3, as DNA: TGTACCAGCAGCTTTGACAGGCCAGGGGAGCAGTACTTC.

The chain has TRBV25-1 and TRBJ2-6; D possibly uses TRBD1 or TRBD2 (5 bases each). There are 14 residues in the CDR3. From germline, CDR1 is MGHDK and CDR2 SYGVNS. Trimming stripped 5 bases from V and 3 bases from J, with 8 bases between. CDR3 bases: TGTGCCAGCAGTAAGGGGAGTGGGGCCAACGTCCTGACTTTC. Translated, it gives CASSKGSGANVLTF.

Sample share makes this clonotype medium-sized. The chain's CDR3 is CSATTGANQPQHF. DNA of the CDR3: TGCAGCGCTACGACAGGGGCAAATCAGCCCCAGCATTTT. The gene calls are TRBV29-1 and TRBJ1-5; TRBD1 matches at 8 bases. The J segment lost 4 bases and the V segment lost 7 bases, leaving 6 bases of the junction unmatched. Germline V lookup: CDR1 SQVTM, CDR2 ANQGSEA. This CDR3 contains 13 residues.

At least ten counts were recorded for this clonotype. The V and J genes are TRBV19 and TRBJ1-5; D is undetermined. This CDR3 is 15 amino acids long. V lost 3 bases and J 0 bases, leaving 9 bases between the germline ends. The germline CDR1 and CDR2 sequences are LNHDA and SQIVND (reference sequence). The CDR3 is CASSIIRYSNQPQHF. The CDR3 nucleotides read TGTGCCAGTAGTATCATCAGGTATAGCAATCAGCCCCAGCATTTT.

By frequency in the sample, this clonotype is medium-sized. The chain is built from TRBV29-1 and TRBJ2-3, with a possible D match to TRBD1 (5 bases). There are 13 residues in the CDR3. Germline V gene data show CDR1 as SQVTM and CDR2 as ANQGSEA. Trimming took 2 bases from V and 4 from J, leaving 10 bases between them. CDR3 sequence (DNA): TGCAGCGTTGAAACGGCAGGGCCAGATACGCAGTATTTT. It translates to CSVETAGPDTQYF.

The chain carries TRBV7-9 and TRBJ2-5; no firm D call. The CDR3 runs to 11 residues. The germline gives CDR1 SEHNR, CDR2 FQNEAQ (reference sequence). Trimming removed 0 bases at V and 4 bases at J, with 0 bases between. CDR3 in DNA: TGTGCCAGCAGCTTAGCAGAGACCCAGTACTTC. Residues: CASSLAETQYF.